This TCR beta chain was profiled in a study of cytomegalovirus exposure and HLA in healthy donors. Primers included in the PCR were 60 Vbeta and 13 Jbeta primers. The method was immunoSEQ multiplex PCR; TCRdb's version includes in-frame clones alone and lacks a portion of them. The sample consists of fewer than 350,000 clones, around nine tenths of them appearing once. CDR3 size: 17 residues. J gave up 5 bases and V 2 bases, and 13 bases lay outside the gene matches. Germline V gene data show CDR1 as ENHRY and CDR2 as SYGVKD. Regarding the study as a whole: TCR beta V- and J-gene trimming was later associated with a missense DCLRE1C variant.

At the time of sampling, donors were nominally healthy, though unrecorded immune exposures were likely. This clone was detected only once. Its matching antigen is unknown. The source of this sequence is a woman aged 18-29 years in good health and CMV-seronegative. The rearrangement links TRBV10-3 to TRBJ2-5; TRBD1 agrees at 8 bases. Sequencing was carried out using PBMCs. CDR3 sequence (DNA): TGTGCCATCAGTGAGGGTCAGGGGGCGATATTTAGCGAGACCCAGTACTTC. It encodes CAISEGQGAIFSETQYF.